The 12 T cell receptor beta chains below all came from one sample that was sequenced in a study of blood T cell repertoires in COVID-19 (dated by TCRdb to 2018 to 2020). Library preparation used the immunoSEQ multiplex PCR assay. TCRdb re-hosts the immuneACCESS table, in-frame sequences only. Its copies lack some clones; in the studies checked, an unresolved V gene accounts for under half of them, and the cause for the rest is not known. This sample is represented by approximately 110,000 clones; 75% to 90% of them were singletons. The ten largest make up around 4.5% of the sample. Sample: peripheral blood. All receptors derive from a woman aged 45-60 years with acute or convalescent COVID-19.

The genes are TRBV4-2 and TRBJ1-1, with 10 bases identical to TRBD1. After removal of 4 bases from V and 5 bases from J, the junction contained 10 bases not matched to a gene. CDR1 is LGHNA and CDR2 is YNFKEQ in the germline V gene. The CDR3 consists of 16 residues. Written as DNA, the CDR3 is TGTGCCAGCAGCCCCCCCGGGACAGGGGTGGGAACTGAAGCTTTCTTT. Its protein is CASSPPGTGVGTEAFF.

The chain recombines TRBV10-3 with TRBJ1-5; D is uncertain. There are 13 residues in the CDR3. CDR1 and CDR2 (germline): ENHRY, SYGVKD. Trimming removed 4 bases at V and 3 bases at J, with 7 bases between. The CDR3 region is CAISASINQPQHF. The CDR3 region has the DNA TGTGCCATCAGTGCCTCTATCAATCAGCCCCAGCATTTT.

The chain combines TRBV30 with TRBJ2-4, with D uncertain. V was pared by 5 bases and J by 0 bases, with 5 bases between. Germline CDR1 is GTSNPN and CDR2 is SVGIG (reference sequence). This CDR3 comprises 12 residues. CDR3 sequence reads: CAWGLAKNIQYF. As DNA, the CDR3 is TGTGCCTGGGGGCTAGCCAAAAACATTCAGTACTTC.

J is TRBJ2-5 and V is TRBV5-6; 10 bases are shared with TRBD1. CDR3 size: 13 residues. Per the germline V gene, CDR1 is SGHDT and CDR2 is YYEEEE. V lost 3 bases and J lost 5; bases outside the gene matches: 1. CDR3 residues: CASSSDRGETQYF. Here the CDR3 DNA reads TGTGCCAGCAGCTCGGACAGGGGGGAGACCCAGTACTTC. The whole variable domain, filled in from reference TRBV5-6 and TRBJ2-5, reads DAGVTQSPTHLIKTRGQQVTLRCSPKSGHDTVSWYQQALGQGPQFIFQYYEEEERQRGNFPDRFSGHQFPNYSSELNVNALLLGDSALYLCASSSDRGETQYFGPGTRLLVL.

The chain is built from TRBV7-9 and TRBJ2-1, with 8 bases aligning to TRBD2. The germline gives CDR1 SEHNR, CDR2 FQNEAQ (reference sequence). The CDR3 runs to 12 residues. V was pared by 5 bases and J by 14 bases, with 8 bases of the junction left unmatched. The CDR3 loop is CASSATGTSEFF. DNA of the CDR3: TGTGCCAGCAGCGCCACCGGGACTAGTGAGTTCTTC.

The CDR3 DNA reads as TGTGCCAGCAGGAACCCCTCCTATAAGGGCTACACCTTC. It yields the protein CASRNPSYKGYTF. V usage is TRBV28 and J usage is TRBJ1-2; D remains unclear. Germline V gene lookup returns CDR1 MDHEN and CDR2 SYDVKM. The CDR3 extends over 13 amino acids. V lost 6 bases to trimming and J lost 8 bases, with 16 bases between them.

This rearrangement joins TRBV21-1 to TRBJ1-3. TRBV21-1 is described as a pseudogene. This CDR3 is 13 amino acids long. CDR3 nucleotide sequence: TGTGCCACTACGTGCCGCTCTGGAAACACCATATATTTT. This gives the protein CATTCRSGNTIYF.

This clone has just one count. This chain uses TRBV28 with TRBJ2-4; 9 nucleotides align to TRBD1. Trimming took 6 bases from V and 7 from J; bases not matched to a gene: 4. This CDR3 spans 13 amino acids. The germline V gene has CDR1 MDHEN and CDR2 SYDVKM. CDR3: CASSPTGGNIQYF. As DNA, the CDR3 is TGTGCCAGCAGCCCGACAGGGGGGAACATTCAGTACTTC.

The V call is TRBV5-4, the J call TRBJ1-2, with 12 bases aligning to TRBD1. Per the germline V gene, CDR1 is SGHNT and CDR2 is YYREEE (reference sequence). CDR3 length: 16 residues. The V segment lost 4 bases and the J segment 6 bases; nucleotides outside the gene matches: 10. The DNA of the CDR3 is TGTGCCAGCAGCCCTTTAGGGACAGGGGGCCTAAATGGCTACACCTTC. It yields the protein CASSPLGTGGLNGYTF.

V gene TRBV5-6 combines with J gene TRBJ1-4; possibly TRBD1 for D (6 bases). The germline V gene encodes CDR1 SGHDT and CDR2 YYEEEE. CDR3 length equals 14 residues. Trimming removed 4 bases from V and 8 bases from J, with 15 bases in between. CDR3 nucleotide sequence: TGTGCCAGCAGCCCGGACCATGGGGGCGAAAAACTGTTTTTT. Encoded protein: CASSPDHGGEKLFF.

The CDR3, as DNA: TGTGCCAGCAGCTTAATGTCAGGGATCAATGAGCAGTTCTTC. Protein product: CASSLMSGINEQFF. This sequence joins TRBV7-3 and TRBJ2-1, with D perhaps matching TRBD1 (5 bases). The germline V gene encodes CDR1 SGHTA and CDR2 FQGTGA. CDR3 length: 14 residues. Trimming left V 1 base short and J 6 bases short, with 10 bases between.

CDR3 loop: CARTPPGRTDTQYF. The CDR3 DNA sequence: TGTGCCCGAACGCCCCCGGGTCGCACAGATACGCAGTATTTT. The chain carries TRBV30 and TRBJ2-3, with D unclear. Germline V lookup: CDR1 GTSNPN, CDR2 SVGIG (reference sequence). Trimming shortened V by 8 bases and J by 1 base, and 16 bases separated the two germline ends. The CDR3 totals 14 residues.